These 27 T cell receptor beta chains came from one sample sequenced in a study of CD8+ T cells in alopecia areata. Reverse transcribed after extraction, RNA yielded cDNA as the sequencing template. Profiling relied on immunoSEQ multiplex PCR, and the TCRdb table lists in-frame clones only, not all of them. Among 110,000 or so clones listed, approximately 59% were seen once. Treatment: oral pan-JAK inhibitor, 5-10 mg twice daily. The sequences come from CD8+ T cells sorted from blood, collected at week 4, from a patient treated with tofacitinib. The receptors originated from a human donor with alopecia areata.

The chain links TRBV4-1 to TRBJ2-7; D gene unclear. Per germline, CDR1 MGHRA and CDR2 YSYEKL. V shed 5 bases and J shed 6 bases, with 17 bases lying between them. This CDR3 is 14 amino acids long. CDR3 loop: CASSETKGLGEQYF. CDR3 nucleotide sequence: TGCGCCAGCAGCGAGACGAAGGGTTTAGGCGAGCAGTACTTC.

V and J are TRBV28 and TRBJ1-5, with TRBD1 as a possible D gene (5 bases). From germline, CDR1 is MDHEN and CDR2 SYDVKM. The CDR3 has 15 residues. The V end was cut by 6 bases, the J end by 7 bases, with 19 bases between. The CDR3 here is CASSSRMGEVQPQHF. CDR3 DNA: TGTGCCAGCAGCTCACGAATGGGGGAGGTCCAGCCCCAGCATTTT.

This chain uses TRBV27 with TRBJ2-7; a possible D gene is TRBD2 (6 bases). With 8 bases removed from V and 0 bases from J, the gap between germline ends came to 23 bases. From germline, CDR1 is MNHEY and CDR2 SMNVEV (reference sequence). The CDR3 extends over 17 amino acids. The CDR3 loop is CASGTLFGGASSYEQYF. The CDR3 coding sequence is TGTGCCAGCGGCACCCTTTTCGGCGGGGCGAGCTCCTACGAGCAGTACTTC.

This clone was picked up a small number of times. The rearrangement joins TRBV27 to TRBJ2-7; possible D gene TRBD1, 5 bases. Germline V gene lookup returns CDR1 MNHEY and CDR2 SMNVEV (reference sequence). The CDR3 runs 13 residues. V was clipped by 4 bases and J by 1 base, with 8 bases between them. The chain's CDR3 is CASSSDTSYEQYF. DNA for the CDR3: TGTGCCAGCAGTTCGGACACTTCCTACGAGCAGTACTTC.

The chain joins TRBV6-4 to TRBJ2-1, with unresolved D. The CDR3 has 15 amino acids. V lost 4 bases, J lost 7 bases, and 17 bases lay in between. In germline, CDR1 is MRHNA, CDR2 SNTAGT. CDR3 in DNA: TGTGCCAGCAGTGCCCTGGCCACCCGGCCTAATGAGCAGTTCTTC. It encodes CASSALATRPNEQFF.

This chain connects TRBV30 to TRBJ2-5, with 9 bases lining up with TRBD1. The J segment lost 5 bases and the V segment lost 4 bases, leaving 5 bases of the junction unmatched. Germline V gene data show CDR1 as GTSNPN and CDR2 as SVGIG (reference sequence). This CDR3 has 13 residues. DNA of the CDR3: TGTGCCTGGATTGGACAGGGGTTCGAGACCCAGTACTTC. It specifies CAWIGQGFETQYF.

This clone was counted a single time. The genes are TRBV19 and TRBJ1-1; a weak D match, TRBD1 (5 bases). V was pared by 5 bases and J by 4 bases, with 17 bases between. This CDR3 spans 15 amino acids. The germline V gene has CDR1 LNHDA and CDR2 SQIVND (reference sequence). CDR3 DNA: TGTGCCAGTAGTCCGACGGGGCTTGGGAGCACTGAAGCTTTCTTT. Translating it yields CASSPTGLGSTEAFF.

This chain uses TRBV7-2 with TRBJ2-7; 8 nucleotides align to TRBD2. After removal of 5 bases from V and 4 bases from J, the junction contained 16 bases not matched to a gene. The CDR3 has 17 residues. CDR1 SGHTA and CDR2 FQGNSA come from the germline V gene. CDR3 amino acids: CASSLGAARGAFYEQYF. In DNA, the CDR3 is TGTGCCAGCAGCCTAGGGGCGGCGCGGGGGGCCTTTTACGAGCAGTACTTC.

This clone appeared a single time. The chain couples TRBV7-8 to TRBJ2-1, with 10 bases matching TRBD1. V lost 1 base, J lost 8 bases, and 2 bases stayed unmatched. The germline V gene encodes CDR1 SGHVS and CDR2 FQNEAQ. The CDR3 has 14 residues. The CDR3 nucleotides are TGTGCCAGCAGCTTAGTAGGGACAGGGGATGAGCAGTTCTTC. Amino acid sequence: CASSLVGTGDEQFF.

The rearrangement uses TRBV30 and TRBJ1-1; D is undetermined. Germline V gene data show CDR1 as GTSNPN and CDR2 as SVGIG (reference sequence). The CDR3 consists of 12 residues. Trimming removed 8 bases at V and 4 bases at J, with 14 bases between. CDR3 sequence (DNA): TGTGCCCGGTGGGAGGCGGGCACTGAAGCTTTCTTT. This translates into CARWEAGTEAFF.

The J gene is TRBJ1-1, the V gene TRBV29-1; 9 nucleotides match TRBD1. V was clipped by 5 bases and J by 5 bases; unmatched bases: 6. In germline, CDR1 is SQVTM, CDR2 ANQGSEA. CDR3 length: 13 amino acids. This chain's CDR3 is CSVWGQGVTEAFF. In DNA, the CDR3 is TGCAGCGTTTGGGGACAGGGAGTGACTGAAGCTTTCTTT.

The rearrangement joins TRBV27 to TRBJ2-7; D is possibly TRBD1 or TRBD2 (6 bases each). Germline CDR1 MNHEY, CDR2 SMNVEV (reference sequence). The V gene lost 2 bases and the J gene lost 2 bases, with 13 bases spanning the gap. The CDR3 has 15 amino acids. DNA for the CDR3: TGTGCCAGCAGTTTAAGGGGGGCGGCCCCCTACGAGCAGTACTTC. Amino acids: CASSLRGAAPYEQYF.

This chain joins TRBV30 and TRBJ2-5; D possibly corresponds to TRBD2 (7 bases). CDR1 GTSNPN and CDR2 SVGIG come from the germline V gene (reference sequence). V was cut by 2 bases and J by 5 bases, with 15 bases left in between. The CDR3 consists of 14 residues. As DNA, the CDR3 is TGTGCCTGGAGTACCACGGGGGGCTGGGAGACCCAGTACTTC. Its protein is CAWSTTGGWETQYF.

The CDR3 coding sequence is TGTGCCAGCGGCGGGCCCAGGTCTGGGGCCAACGTCCTGACTTTC. This codes for CASGGPRSGANVLTF. V and J are TRBV27 and TRBJ2-6; TRBD2 is a possible D gene (5 bases). Deletions cut 8 bases from V and 1 base from J, with 12 bases between. The CDR3 extends over 15 amino acids. Per germline, CDR1 MNHEY and CDR2 SMNVEV (reference sequence).

This clone occurred a few times. The V and J genes are TRBV7-9 and TRBJ1-5; D is possibly TRBD1 (6 bases). The germline V and J ends were trimmed by 1 base and 7 bases, with 14 bases remaining between them. Germline V gene lookup returns CDR1 SEHNR and CDR2 FQNEAQ (reference sequence). CDR3 length equals 15 residues. The CDR3 here is CASSLDRENGQPQHF. The CDR3, as DNA: TGTGCCAGCAGCTTAGACAGGGAGAATGGGCAGCCCCAGCATTTT.

This clone came up a few times. The chain is built from TRBV14 and TRBJ2-2; D uncertain. Trimming took off 4 bases at V and 6 bases at J, with 12 bases between the two ends. This CDR3 contains 14 residues. Germline V gives CDR1 SGHDN, CDR2 FVKESK. CDR3 sequence: CASSRQDGPGELFF. The CDR3 region has the DNA TGTGCCAGCAGCCGGCAAGACGGCCCCGGGGAGCTGTTTTTT.

The chain recombines TRBV27 with TRBJ2-5; 8 nucleotides agree with TRBD1. V was pared by 7 bases and J by 3 bases, with 7 bases of the junction left unmatched. The germline V gene has CDR1 MNHEY and CDR2 SMNVEV (reference sequence). The CDR3 consists of 14 residues. CDR3 region: CASMSLTGEETQYF. CDR3 nucleotide sequence: TGTGCCAGCATGAGTTTGACAGGGGAAGAGACCCAGTACTTC.

The rearrangement uses TRBV7-2 and TRBJ2-1; unclear D gene. V lost 3 bases and J 8 bases, leaving 14 bases between the germline ends. Germline lookup yields CDR1 SGHTA and CDR2 FQGNSA. This CDR3 region has 14 residues. In DNA, the CDR3 is TGTGCCAGCAGCTTGCCCTCGGGCGACGATGAGCAGTTCTTC. Protein sequence: CASSLPSGDDEQFF.

This rearrangement joins TRBV6-5 to TRBJ2-1; TRBD2 might be the D (5 bases). V was pared by 5 bases and J by 4 bases, with 9 bases between. This CDR3 contains 13 residues. Germline assignment: CDR1 MNHEY and CDR2 SVGAGI. Here the CDR3 reads CASSVGEYNEQFF. CDR3 bases: TGTGCCAGCAGTGTGGGAGAATACAATGAGCAGTTCTTC.

The chain is built from TRBV30 and TRBJ2-3; perhaps TRBD1 as D (5 bases). This CDR3 spans 14 amino acids. Germline V CDR1 and CDR2: GTSNPN, SVGIG (reference sequence). Trimming pared 0 bases from V and 2 bases from J, leaving 9 bases between. The CDR3 region is CAWSVAGNTDTQYF. The CDR3 DNA is TGTGCCTGGAGTGTGGCAGGGAACACAGATACGCAGTATTTT.

The chain recombines TRBV7-9 with TRBJ2-5, with D tentatively TRBD1 (6 bases). Germline lookup yields CDR1 SEHNR and CDR2 FQNEAQ (reference sequence). The V end lost 2 bases, the J end lost 1 base, and 8 bases lay between the germline ends. This CDR3 is 14 amino acids long. The CDR3 coding sequence is TGTGCCAGCAGCTTACGGACAGTCCAAGAGACCCAGTACTTC. It is translated as CASSLRTVQETQYF.

The chain recombines TRBV30 with TRBJ2-5, with TRBD2 as a possible D gene (6 bases). Looked up from germline, CDR1 is GTSNPN and CDR2 is SVGIG (reference sequence). Trimming removed 4 bases at V and 3 bases at J, with 15 bases between. CDR3 size: 14 residues. The DNA of the CDR3 is TGTGCCTGGACCAACGCGGGAAGGGAAGAGACCCAGTACTTC. Translated, it gives CAWTNAGREETQYF.

In its sample, this clone was seen a few times. V gene TRBV14 combines with J gene TRBJ1-6; the D is unclear. Trimming cost V 1 base and J 13 bases, with 8 bases left between them. The CDR3 runs to 12 residues. The V gene's germline CDR1 is SGHDN and CDR2 FVKESK. Written as DNA, the CDR3 is TGTGCCAGCAGCCAAGGCCCAACTCCCCTCCACTTT. It yields the protein CASSQGPTPLHF.

The table lists this clone with a few counts. The V and J genes are TRBV29-1 and TRBJ1-4; maybe TRBD1 (6 bases). Trimming removed 0 bases from V and 5 bases from J, with 13 bases in between. The germline CDR1 and CDR2 sequences are SQVTM and ANQGSEA. This CDR3 comprises 15 residues. CDR3 region: CSVEDGRGRNEKLFF. For the CDR3, the DNA is TGCAGCGTTGAAGATGGCAGGGGACGGAATGAAAAACTGTTTTTT.

This clone was detected a few times. The chain joins TRBV29-1 to TRBJ2-2; tentative D call: TRBD1 (6 bases). Trimming shortened V by 5 bases and J by 3 bases, and 10 bases separated the two germline ends. Germline assignment: CDR1 SQVTM and CDR2 ANQGSEA. The CDR3 contains 13 residues. CDR3 nucleotide sequence: TGCAGCGTTACAGGGTTCGACACCGGGGAGCTGTTTTTT. Encoded protein: CSVTGFDTGELFF.

The V and J genes are TRBV2 and TRBJ2-5; 10 nucleotides match TRBD2. Germline CDR1 and CDR2: SNHLY and FYNNEI. The CDR3 contains 14 residues. Trimming took 3 bases from V and 3 from J; bases not matched to a gene: 1. The CDR3 spells CASSDTSGEETQYF. In DNA form, the CDR3 reads TGTGCCAGCAGTGACACTAGCGGGGAAGAGACCCAGTACTTC.

In its sample, this clone was seen a few times. The chain has TRBV2 and TRBJ2-1, with 7 bases matching TRBD1. This CDR3 has 16 residues. The V gene end was trimmed by 0 bases and the J gene end by 3 bases; junction bases not matched to a gene: 5. Germline-derived CDR1 and CDR2 are SNHLY and FYNNEI. The CDR3 region is CASSEAGTGVYNEQFF. The CDR3 DNA reads TGTGCCAGCAGTGAAGCAGGAACAGGGGTCTACAATGAGCAGTTCTTC.